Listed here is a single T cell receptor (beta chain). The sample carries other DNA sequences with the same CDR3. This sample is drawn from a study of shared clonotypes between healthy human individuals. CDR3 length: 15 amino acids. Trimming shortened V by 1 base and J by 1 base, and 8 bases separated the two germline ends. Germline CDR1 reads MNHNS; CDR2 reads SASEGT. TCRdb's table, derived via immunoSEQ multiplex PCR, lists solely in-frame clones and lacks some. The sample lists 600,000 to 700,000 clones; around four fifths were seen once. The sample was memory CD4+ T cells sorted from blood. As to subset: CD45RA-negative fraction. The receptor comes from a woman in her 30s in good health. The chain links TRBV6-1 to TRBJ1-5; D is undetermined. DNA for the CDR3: TGTGCCAGCAGTGAAGAGGGCTTGAGCAATCAGCCCCAGCATTTT. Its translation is CASSEEGLSNQPQHF.